What follows is one T cell receptor (beta chain) and its context. Its antigen is not identified. These data come from a study of shared clonotypes between healthy human individuals. About the research overall: Per-donor plates numbered three CD4 naive, three CD4 memory, two CD8 naive and one CD8 memory.

The CDR3 covers 16 residues. Trimming took 1 base from V and 8 from J, leaving 17 bases between them. CDR1 SGHTA and CDR2 FQGNSA come from the germline V gene. Using immunoSEQ multiplex PCR, the repertoire was profiled, and TCRdb retains in-frame clones only, with some absent. The sample carries about 2.4 million clones, approximately 92% recorded once. Study-level results: For naive CD4 cells, approximately 4.8% of clonotypes were shared across a few donors. Relative to clonotypes present in all four donors, those not shared had lower generation probabilities.

The chain has TRBV7-2 and TRBJ1-4; D perhaps matches TRBD1 (5 bases). The sequenced sample consisted of naive CD4+ T cells sorted from blood. Subset defined: CD45RA+ positively selected. The TCR sequence derives from a man younger than 30 in good health. CDR3 sequence (DNA): TGTGCCAGCAGCTTAGTAGGTGGTCAGGGAGGCGAAAAACTGTTTTTT. Its translation: CASSLVGGQGGEKLFF.